The 8 T cell receptor beta chains listed next were all sequenced from one sample in a study of blood T cell repertoires in COVID-19. Profiled with immunoSEQ multiplex PCR; TCRdb holds only in-frame clones, not every one. Of more than 200,000 clones listed, around 89% are singletons. The sequenced sample was PBMCs or T cells enriched from blood (not recorded which). These receptors all come from a woman aged 25 to 39 who had recovered from COVID-19.

The V call is TRBV7-9, the J call TRBJ1-4; weak D call: TRBD1 (5 bases). CDR1 and CDR2 from the germline V gene are SEHNR and FQNEAQ (reference sequence). V was clipped by 1 base and J by 0 bases, with 15 bases between them. The CDR3 runs 18 residues. For the CDR3, the DNA is TGTGCCAGCAGCTTAGGTGTTAGCAGGGCCGCAACTAATGAAAAACTGTTTTTT. Its protein product is CASSLGVSRAATNEKLFF.

The chain couples TRBV6-5 to TRBJ2-7; TRBD2 agrees at 12 bases. The CDR3 sequence is 15 residues long. The germline V gene has CDR1 MNHEY and CDR2 SVGAGI. V was pared by 6 bases and J by 3 bases, with 6 bases of the junction left unmatched. The CDR3 DNA sequence: TGTGCCAGCAGGGATCTAGCGGGAGGGAACTACGAGCAGTACTTC. As protein: CASRDLAGGNYEQYF.

This chain connects TRBV18 to TRBJ1-5; tentatively, D is TRBD1 (5 bases). From germline, CDR1 is KGHSH and CDR2 LQKENI. The CDR3 runs 19 residues. V gave up 3 bases and J gave up 2 bases, with 23 bases separating them. For the CDR3, the DNA is TGTGCCAGCTCACCGCCGCAGGGCAGGGTAGGGGAAGGCAATCAGCCCCAGCATTTT. This translates into CASSPPQGRVGEGNQPQHF.

Turning to this clone: The junction shows a germline mismatch at one end, possibly a read error. The genes are TRBV7-7 and TRBJ2-1, with 8 bases lining up with TRBD2. The CDR3 spans 17 residues. From germline, CDR1 is SSHAT and CDR2 FNYEAQ (reference sequence). CDR3 region: CASSPKPGLVPYNEQFF. The DNA for the CDR3 is TGTGCTAGCAGCCCCAAACCGGGACTAGTCCCCTACAATGAGCAGTTCTTC.

The rearrangement uses TRBV7-8 and TRBJ1-2; TRBD1 matches 10 bases. This CDR3 is built from 15 residues. After removal of 5 bases from V and 4 bases from J, the junction contained 7 bases not matched to a gene. Germline-derived CDR1 and CDR2 are SGHVS and FQNEAQ. CDR3 DNA: TGTGCCAGCAGCGAGACAGGGGGCGCATCCTATGGCTACACCTTC. Amino acids: CASSETGGASYGYTF. Drawing the rest from reference TRBV7-8 and TRBJ1-2, the complete variable domain is GAGVSQSPRYKVAKRGQDVALRCDPISGHVSLFWYQQALGQGPEFLTYFQNEAQLDKSGLPSDRFFAERPEGSVSTLKIQRTQQEDSAVYLCASSETGGASYGYTFGSGTRLTVV.

This rearrangement joins TRBV20-1 to TRBJ1-6, with D uncertain. The CDR3 consists of 12 residues. V shed 3 bases and J shed 6 bases, with 6 bases lying between them. Germline V gene data show CDR1 as DFQATT and CDR2 as SNEGSKA (reference sequence). In DNA, the CDR3 is TGCAGTGCTAGTTCCAGTAATTCACCCCTCCACTTT. The encoded protein is CSASSSNSPLHF.

V and J are TRBV28 and TRBJ1-1, with unresolved D. V lost 8 bases, J lost 1 base, and 8 bases lay in between. The CDR3 runs 12 residues. Germline loops: CDR1 MDHEN, CDR2 SYDVKM. The CDR3 loop reads CASRAGNTEAFF. The CDR3 nucleotides read TGTGCCAGCCGTGCAGGGAACACTGAAGCTTTCTTT.

The rearrangement links TRBV30 to TRBJ1-6; possibly TRBD1 for D (5 bases). There are 16 residues in the CDR3. From germline, CDR1 is GTSNPN and CDR2 SVGIG (reference sequence). The V gene lost 3 bases and the J gene lost 14 bases, with 26 bases spanning the gap. The CDR3 DNA reads TGTGCCTGGAGCCTCTGGAGGGGTCCCCCCACCAGTACCCTCCACTTT. This codes for CAWSLWRGPPTSTLHF.